Listed below are T cell receptor beta chains from one sample, sequenced in a study of technical replicates of blood from several donors. Measured with immunoSEQ multiplex PCR; TCRdb has only the in-frame clones, and not every one. The sample lists more than 75,000 clones; just under 95% were seen once. Sequenced material: T cells isolated from PBMCs. The origin of the receptors is a human donor in good health. Each CDR3 is given with its conserved first and last residue. D genes are given only for firm matches. Clone size is stated in some rows and not others, as once, few, many or a class when expanded.

CDR3 length	clone size	V gene	J gene	D gene	CDR3 DNA	CDR3 protein
13	once	TRBV19	TRBJ2-1	-	TGTGCCAGTAGTATAGAAGGCTCAGGTGAGCAGTTCTTC	CASSIEGSGEQFF
17	-	TRBV10-1	TRBJ2-6	-	TGCGCGTCAGCAGAGAGTCGGAGGGGGCATGGGGCCAACGTCCTGACTTTC	CASAESRRGHGANVLTF
13	-	TRBV6-5	TRBJ2-1	TRBD1	TGTGCCAGCAGAAAGACAGGGACGAATGAGCAGTTCTTC	CASRKTGTNEQFF
13	-	TRBV29-1	TRBJ1-5	TRBD1	TGCAGCGTCTCAACAGGGGTCGGTCAGCCCCAGCATTTT	CSVSTGVGQPQHF
16	few	TRBV2	TRBJ1-5	-	TGTGCCAGCAGTGACTGGGGGGGCGGCAATCCCCAGCCCCAGCATTTT	CASSDWGGGNPQPQHF
14	-	TRBV23-1	TRBJ2-7	-	TGCGCCAGCAGTCAATCGACGGGCTCCTACGAGCAGTACTTC	CASSQSTGSYEQYF
19	-	TRBV6-1	TRBJ2-1	-	TGTGCCAGCAGTGAAGGGGAAGGGGGGGGGTTTAGCACCTACAATGAGCAGTTCTTC	CASSEGEGGGFSTYNEQFF
17	-	TRBV5-1	TRBJ2-2	-	TGCGCCAGCAGCTTCTTCTTGGGACTGATGAACACCGGGGAGCTGTTTTTT	CASSFFLGLMNTGELFF
14	-	TRBV4-1	TRBJ2-1	TRBD2	TGCGCCAGCAGCCAAGATCGATCAACTAGCGTTAAGTTCTTC	CASSQDRSTSVKFF
17	-	TRBV18	TRBJ2-5	-	TGTGCCAGCTCACCAGGTCTCTGGGAGAAGGAAGAAGAGACCCAGTACTTC	CASSPGLWEKEEETQYF
15	-	TRBV5-1	TRBJ1-1	TRBD1	TGCGCCAGCAGCTTCGGTGCAGGGACAGGCACTGAAGCTTTCTTT	CASSFGAGTGTEAFF
16	-	TRBV7-9	TRBJ2-1	TRBD2	TGTGCCAGCAGCTTAGAGGCTAGCGGGATCTACAATGAGCAGTTCTTC	CASSLEASGIYNEQFF
14	-	TRBV5-1	TRBJ2-7	TRBD1	TGCGCCAGCGGCACCGGGACAGGGGATATGGAGCAGTACTTC	CASGTGTGDMEQYF
15	-	TRBV12-5	TRBJ2-2	TRBD1	TGTGCTAGTGGTTTGGGACAGGGGTGGAGTGGGGAGCTGTTTTTT	CASGLGQGWSGELFF
14	-	TRBV4-1	TRBJ2-7	-	TGCGCCAGCAGCCAAGTGAGCGAAAGCTACGAGCAGTACTTC	CASSQVSESYEQYF
13	few	TRBV19	TRBJ1-1	-	TGTGCCAGTATCGAGTCACGCCAAACCGGGGCTTTCTTT	CASIESRQTGAFF
14	-	TRBV4-1	TRBJ2-7	-	TGCGCCAGCAGCCAAGCAAGCCCCCCCCTCGAGCAGTACTTC	CASSQASPPLEQYF
16	-	TRBV19	TRBJ2-1	-	TGTGCCAGTAGTCCCGGAGGGAGGTGGTCCTACAATGAGCAGTTCTTC	CASSPGGRWSYNEQFF
14	-	TRBV7-9	TRBJ1-4	TRBD1	TGTGCCAGCAGCTTAGCAGGGGGCGGTGAAAAACTGTTTTTT	CASSLAGGGEKLFF
13	-	TRBV30	TRBJ1-4	-	TGTGCCTGGAGTGTAACGGGGGTCAGAAAACTGTTTTTT	CAWSVTGVRKLFF
16	-	TRBV9	TRBJ2-2	TRBD2	TGTGCCAGCAGCGCTATAAGCGGGGGGGAGACCGGGGAGCTGTTTTTT	CASSAISGGETGELFF
17	-	TRBV19	TRBJ1-5	TRBD1	TGTGCCAGTAGTATAGGATGGGACAGGGATTTTAATCAGCCCCAGCATTTT	CASSIGWDRDFNQPQHF
15	-	TRBV15	TRBJ2-5	TRBD2	TGTGCCACCAGGCTCGACCTAGCGGGAGGGGAGACCCAGTACTTC	CATRLDLAGGETQYF
16	once	TRBV28	TRBJ1-1	TRBD1	TGTGCCAGCAGTTTATGGGGGACAGGGGGCAACACTGAAGCTTTCTTT	CASSLWGTGGNTEAFF
16	-	TRBV7-9	TRBJ1-4	-	TGTGCCAGCAGCTTAGCCCCGGGGAAACGGGGTGAAAAACTGTTTTTT	CASSLAPGKRGEKLFF
14	-	TRBV27	TRBJ1-2	TRBD1	TGTGCCAGCAGTTTCCGACAGGGGCATGCAGGCTACACCTTC	CASSFRQGHAGYTF
15	-	TRBV6-6	TRBJ1-4	-	TGTGCCAGCAGATTACAGGGTGTTACTAATGAAAAACTGTTTTTT	CASRLQGVTNEKLFF
15	-	TRBV29-1	TRBJ2-1	TRBD2	TGCAGCGTTGTGCGGGCTAGCGGGAGTTACAATGAGCAGTTCTTC	CSVVRASGSYNEQFF
15	-	TRBV6-1	TRBJ1-3	-	TGTGCCAGCAGTGCGATCAGGGGTGCCGGAAACACCATATATTTT	CASSAIRGAGNTIYF
14	-	TRBV6-6	TRBJ1-4	-	TGTGCCAGCAGTTACTCGACCGGGGATGAAAAACTGTTTTTT	CASSYSTGDEKLFF
16	-	TRBV21-1	TRBJ2-1	-	TGTGCCAGCACCCCCCAGAGGGGACAGGGGGCAAGGGAGCAGTTCTTC	CASTPQRGQGAREQFF
12	-	TRBV28	TRBJ1-1	-	TGTGCCAGCAAAATAGGGGCCACTGAAGCTTTCTTT	CASKIGATEAFF
15	-	TRBV11-2	TRBJ2-1	-	TGTGCCAGCAGCTTAGCGGAGCAACCCAACAATGAGCAGTTCTTC	CASSLAEQPNNEQFF
11	-	TRBV28	TRBJ2-1	-	TGTGCCAGCAAAAACAGCCATGAGCAGTTCTTC	CASKNSHEQFF
17	-	TRBV5-1	TRBJ2-1	TRBD2	TGCGCCAGCAGCCCCTCGCCGGGACTAGCGGCGGTAAATGAGCAGTTCTTC	CASSPSPGLAAVNEQFF
17	-	TRBV5-1	TRBJ1-2	TRBD1	TGCGCCAGCAGCTTTCTTAGTCCGGGACAGGGATCCTATGGCTACACCTTC	CASSFLSPGQGSYGYTF
14	few	TRBV5-1	TRBJ2-1	TRBD2	TGCGCCAGCGGTAGCGGGGCCTTATACAATGAGCAGTTCTTC	CASGSGALYNEQFF
14	-	TRBV4-2	TRBJ2-7	TRBD2	TGTGCCAGCAGCCCCGGGACTAGCCCACCCGAGCAGTACTTC	CASSPGTSPPEQYF
17	-	TRBV7-9	TRBJ2-1	TRBD2	TGTGCCAGCAGCTTAGGTCTGGTAGGGACTAGCTACAATGAGCAGTTCTTC	CASSLGLVGTSYNEQFF
20	-	TRBV14	TRBJ2-3	TRBD2	TGTGCCAGCAGCCAAGATTTAGGGCTAGCGGGAGTCCGAAGATACTATACGCAGTATTTT	CASSQDLGLAGVRRYYTQYF
15	once	TRBV7-5	TRBJ1-2	-	TGTGTCAGAAGCGGACCACGGGAGGCGAACTATGGCTACACCTTC	CVRSGPREANYGYTF
15	-	TRBV15	TRBJ2-1	-	TGTGCCACCAGCAGGCAGGGCGCCCTTTACAATGAGCAGTTCTTC	CATSRQGALYNEQFF
14	-	TRBV11-2	TRBJ1-1	-	TGTGCCAGCAGCTTCCCTGGGGGGGGGACTGAAGCTTTCTTT	CASSFPGGGTEAFF
16	-	TRBV19	TRBJ2-7	-	TGTGCCAGTAGTATAGACCCTACAGGTAGCTCCTACGAGCAGTACTTC	CASSIDPTGSSYEQYF
17	-	TRBV4-2	TRBJ2-1	-	TGTGCCAGCAGCCAGAAGAGGCTCGGCGGGGCCTACAATGAGCAGTTCTTC	CASSQKRLGGAYNEQFF
16	-	TRBV5-1	TRBJ2-1	TRBD2	TGCGCCAGCAGCGGAGGGACTAGCGGAATAAACAATGAGCAGTTCTTC	CASSGGTSGINNEQFF
13	-	TRBV5-1	TRBJ2-2	TRBD1	TGCGCCAGCGGACAGGGGAACACCGGGGAGCTGTTTTTT	CASGQGNTGELFF
16	-	TRBV7-7	TRBJ2-2	TRBD1	TGTGCCAGCAGCCGTGGGACAGGCGTAAACACCGGGGAGCTGTTTTTT	CASSRGTGVNTGELFF
12	-	TRBV7-9	TRBJ2-7	-	TGTGCCAGCAGCTTATTACAGAACGAGCAGTACTTC	CASSLLQNEQYF
15	-	TRBV7-6	TRBJ2-7	TRBD1	TGTGCCAGCAGCCCCCGTCCTGACAGGGCTTACGAGCAGTACTTC	CASSPRPDRAYEQYF
15	-	TRBV7-9	TRBJ1-1	-	TGTGCCAGCAGTTACGCCGGGGGGGCGAACACTGAAGCTTTCTTT	CASSYAGGANTEAFF
14	-	TRBV5-1	TRBJ1-3	-	TGCGCCAGCAGCCTCGGTAGCTCTGGAAACACCATATATTTT	CASSLGSSGNTIYF
15	-	TRBV6-1	TRBJ1-3	-	TGTGCCAGCAGCCAACAGGTCCTCTCTGGAAACACCATATATTTT	CASSQQVLSGNTIYF
15	once	TRBV9	TRBJ1-2	-	TGTGCCAGCAGCGTAGGGGGAGGGATGAACTATGGCTACACCTTC	CASSVGGGMNYGYTF
13	-	TRBV10-3	TRBJ2-7	-	TGTGCCATCTTAGAGGACTATCACTACGAGCAGTACTTC	CAILEDYHYEQYF
17	-	TRBV19	TRBJ1-1	-	TGTGCCAGTAGTCAAGATACAGGGTCCGGCACCGCCCGCGGAGCTTTCTTT	CASSQDTGSGTARGAFF
14	once	TRBV28	TRBJ2-7	-	TGTGCCAGCAGTTTCGGCGCGAGCGGCTACGAGCAGTACTTC	CASSFGASGYEQYF
16	-	TRBV9	TRBJ2-5	TRBD2	TGTGCCAGCAGCGTAGGGACGCGGGAGATCGGGGAGACCCAGTACTTC	CASSVGTREIGETQYF
14	-	TRBV28	TRBJ2-3	-	TGTGCCAGCAGTTTGAGGGCAGCCACAGATACGCAGTATTTT	CASSLRAATDTQYF
15	-	TRBV28	TRBJ2-1	TRBD2	TGTGCCACCCGGGGGACTAGCGGGAGATCGAATGAGCAGTTCTTC	CATRGTSGRSNEQFF